This T cell receptor beta chain comes out of a study of cytomegalovirus exposure and HLA in healthy donors. Both 60 Vbeta primers and 13 Jbeta primers went into the PCR. Some clones are missing from TCRdb's copy, which holds only in-frame ones; the method was immunoSEQ multiplex PCR. This repertoire shows around 200,000 clones, around nine tenths found once; its top ten account for roughly 0.99%. Overall study findings and caveats: TCR beta sequences reportedly predicted the HLA-A and HLA-B alleles of most subjects accurately. Prior analysis indicated that the majority of TCR beta V segments exhibited productivity approximately 90% or approximately 30% of the time. Specificity for CMV antigens was confirmed in vitro for a few of the CMV-associated chains.

The germline gives CDR1 SGHRS, CDR2 YFSETQ. Trimming at V came to 3 bases and at J to 4 bases, leaving 16 bases not matched to a gene. The CDR3 length is 20 residues. As concerns this clone: The antigen remains unidentified.

The sequence was collected from a woman between 18 and 29 years old in good health and CMV-seronegative. This chain connects TRBV5-1 to TRBJ2-3; 14 positions match TRBD2. Sequencing was performed on PBMCs. This chain's CDR3 is CASSSTGTSGSIGLSDTQYF. The CDR3 nucleotides are TGCGCCAGCAGCTCCACCGGGACTAGCGGGAGCATCGGACTTTCAGATACGCAGTATTTT. Together with reference TRBV5-1 and TRBJ2-3, the CDR3 gives the full variable domain: KAGVTQTPRYLIKTRGQQVTLSCSPISGHRSVSWYQQTPGQGLQFLFEYFSETQRNKGNFPGRFSGRQFSNSRSEMNVSTLELGDSALYLCASSSTGTSGSIGLSDTQYFGPGTRLTVL.